This TCR beta chain was sequenced during a study of T cell changes during pregnancy in multiple sclerosis. After removal of 5 bases from V and 4 bases from J, the junction contained 6 bases not matched to a gene. Germline values: CDR1 SEHNR, CDR2 FQNEAQ (reference sequence). This CDR3 has 15 residues. Only in-frame clones appear in the TCRdb table, and some are missing; sequencing was by immunoSEQ multiplex PCR. The sample yields some 66,000 clones, around nine tenths seen once. The input for sequencing was CD8+ T cells from peripheral blood mononuclear cells, taken before pregnancy. The rearrangement links TRBV7-9 to TRBJ1-1; 11 positions match TRBD1. The clonotype was recovered from a female donor with multiple sclerosis, enrolled in a pregnancy study. The CDR3 DNA sequence: TGTGCCAGCAGCCAGGACAGGGGGCGATTCACTGAAGCTTTCTTT. Translated, it gives CASSQDRGRFTEAFF.